This TCR beta chain was found in a study of regulatory T cells in long-lasting Graves disease. Regarding the study as a whole: A greater number of public clonotypes (2,741) was shared by persistent patients than by new patients (approximately 880). TRBV28, TRBJ1-2 and TRBJ2-5 were favored in persistent disease.

The V and J ends lost 1 base and 1 base, in that order; junction bases with no gene match: 13. Per germline, CDR1 MNHEY and CDR2 SVGAGI. The length of the CDR3 is 20 residues. iRepertoire HTBI primers and Arm-PCR of CDR3 regions built TCR beta libraries. MiXCR was run by TCRdb on the multiplex PCR reads, yielding one entry per CDR3 protein. The sample records about 470,000 distinct CDR3 sequences, roughly a fifth being singletons. This clonotype was counted between two and nine times. Its antigen is currently unknown. Time point described: persistent/refractory GD, antithyroid drugs over 5 years with positive TRAb. The TCR library was made from RNA extracted from PBMCs. Under American Thyroid Association guidelines, Graves' disease was diagnosed.

The sample in question was peripheral blood mononuclear cells (PBMCs), obtained when the disease was refractory, from a patient treated with antithyroid drugs. The chain links TRBV6-5 to TRBJ1-5, with 10 bases fitting TRBD1. The sequence derives from a female donor with Graves disease. The CDR3 bases are TGTGCCAGCAGTTACTTAGGTCCGGGACAGGGGATGGGAAGCAATCAGCCCCAGCATTTT. It encodes CASSYLGPGQGMGSNQPQHF.